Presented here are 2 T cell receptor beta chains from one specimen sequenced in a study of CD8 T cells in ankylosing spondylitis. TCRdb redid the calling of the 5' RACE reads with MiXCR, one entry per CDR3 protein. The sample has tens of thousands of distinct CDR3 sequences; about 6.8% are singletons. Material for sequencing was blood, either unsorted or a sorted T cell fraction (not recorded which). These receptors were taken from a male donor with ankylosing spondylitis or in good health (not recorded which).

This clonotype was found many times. CDR3 amino acids: CSVVVSTDTQYF. The CDR3 DNA reads as TGCAGCGTTGTTGTCAGCACAGATACGCAGTATTTT. The rearrangement joins TRBV29-1 to TRBJ2-3; no firm D call. The CDR3 consists of 12 residues. V was shortened by 4 bases and J by 0 bases, with 5 bases between the two germline ends. Germline CDR1 and CDR2: SQVTM and ANQGSEA.

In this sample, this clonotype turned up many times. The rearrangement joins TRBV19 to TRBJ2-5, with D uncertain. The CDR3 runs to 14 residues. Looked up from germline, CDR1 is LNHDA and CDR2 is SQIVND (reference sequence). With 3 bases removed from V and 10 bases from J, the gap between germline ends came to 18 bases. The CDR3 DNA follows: TGTGCCAGTAGTATCGGACCGAACCCTGGCGACCAGTACTTC. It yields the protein CASSIGPNPGDQYF.